A single sample is the source of the 18 T cell receptor beta chains below, sequenced in a study of blood T cell repertoires in COVID-19. Assay: immunoSEQ multiplex PCR; the TCRdb copy retains only in-frame clones and omits some. The sample has more than 90,000 clones, under 85% seen once. Specimen: peripheral blood. Receptors originate from a human donor in a cohort sampled during active COVID-19.

This chain uses TRBV29-1 with TRBJ1-2; TRBD1 might be the D (5 bases). Between the trimmed V and J ends, which lost 5 bases and 8 bases, there was a span of 18 bases. The CDR3 extends over 13 amino acids. Germline CDR1 SQVTM, CDR2 ANQGSEA. Here the CDR3 reads CSVFRGIVGGYTF. CDR3 bases: TGCAGCGTTTTCCGGGGGATCGTCGGGGGCTACACCTTC.

This clone came up a few times. The rearrangement links TRBV19 to TRBJ2-7; D is possibly TRBD2 (5 bases). The V gene lost 7 bases and the J gene lost 7 bases, with 17 bases spanning the gap. Germline CDR1 reads LNHDA; CDR2 reads SQIVND (reference sequence). This CDR3 contains 13 residues. CDR3 sequence reads: CASTPSPGSEQYF. The CDR3 coding sequence is TGTGCCAGTACCCCCTCTCCGGGGAGTGAGCAGTACTTC.

This chain connects TRBV3-1 (or the pseudogene TRBV3-2) to TRBJ2-7; D is ambiguous. Looked up from germline, CDR1 is LGHDT and CDR2 is YNNKEL (reference sequence). The length of the CDR3 is 11 residues. The ends were cut back, 5 bases at V and 5 bases at J, with 7 bases in the middle. The DNA of the CDR3 is TGTGCCAGCAGCGCGCTTCACGAGCAGTACTTC. Translating gives CASSALHEQYF.

V usage is TRBV9 and J usage is TRBJ2-7; TRBD2 is a possible D gene (5 bases). V was cut by 0 bases and J by 0 bases, with 10 bases left in between. The CDR3 extends over 15 amino acids. CDR1 and CDR2 (germline): SGDLS, YYNGEE. As DNA, the CDR3 is TGTGCCAGCAGCGTAGACGGAACTAGCTCCTACGAGCAGTACTTC. This encodes CASSVDGTSSYEQYF.

The chain joins TRBV7-6 to TRBJ2-3, with 12 bases identical to TRBD2. The germline V gene encodes CDR1 SGHVS and CDR2 FNYEAQ. With 5 bases clipped from V and 2 bases from J, the junction kept 11 bases outside the gene matches. There are 18 residues in the CDR3. The chain's CDR3 is CASSLRLAGVGFTDTQYF. The DNA for the CDR3 is TGTGCCAGCAGCCTGCGACTAGCGGGAGTCGGATTCACAGATACGCAGTATTTT.

As regards this clone: This CDR3 is also generated by other DNA sequences in the sample. V and J are TRBV9 and TRBJ1-1, with D unresolved. The V end was cut by 0 bases, the J end by 4 bases, with 7 bases between. Germline CDR1 SGDLS, CDR2 YYNGEE. The CDR3 totals 13 residues. Written as DNA, the CDR3 is TGTGCCAGCAGCGTAGATCGGGGCACTGAAGCTTTCTTT. Translation: CASSVDRGTEAFF.

The chain links TRBV3-1 (or the pseudogene TRBV3-2) to TRBJ2-5; 10 nucleotides line up with TRBD2. Germline V gene lookup returns CDR1 LGHDT and CDR2 YNNKEL (reference sequence). The length of the CDR3 is 16 residues. J lost 1 base, V lost 4 bases, and 6 bases had no gene match. The CDR3, as DNA: TGTGCCAGCAGCCGAGGACTAGCGGCGGGCCAAGAGACCCAGTACTTC. Encoded protein: CASSRGLAAGQETQYF.

The rearrangement links TRBV7-6 to TRBJ2-1; weak D call: TRBD1 (5 bases). The CDR3 is 15 amino acids. The germline CDR1 and CDR2 sequences are SGHVS and FNYEAQ. The germline V and J ends were trimmed by 1 base and 5 bases, with 12 bases remaining between them. CDR3 in amino acids: CASSLGQKTHNEQFF. The CDR3 nucleotides are TGTGCCAGCAGCTTAGGACAGAAGACTCACAATGAGCAGTTCTTC.

The rearrangement uses TRBV25-1 and TRBJ1-1; 7 positions agree with TRBD1. The CDR3 has 14 amino acids. V lost 6 bases, J lost 0 bases, and 4 bases stayed unmatched. Germline loops: CDR1 MGHDK, CDR2 SYGVNS. For the CDR3, the DNA is TGTGCCAGCAGGGAACAGGGGATGAACACTGAAGCTTTCTTT. Its translation: CASREQGMNTEAFF.

The chain couples TRBV19 to TRBJ1-5, with 7 bases aligning to TRBD1. Looked up from germline, CDR1 is LNHDA and CDR2 is SQIVND (reference sequence). There are 16 residues in the CDR3. The ends lost 7 bases at V and 0 bases at J; junction bases unmatched: 9. CDR3 protein: CASNQGQAISNQPQHF. The CDR3 nucleotides read TGTGCCAGTAACCAAGGACAGGCGATTAGCAATCAGCCCCAGCATTTT.

The chain links TRBV5-1 to TRBJ2-1; 9 bases agree with TRBD1. The CDR3 spans 13 residues. CDR1 is SGHRS, CDR2 YFSETQ, per germline. The junction had 9 bases not matched to a gene; V was cut back by 8 bases and J by 9 bases. CDR3 loop: CARGTGITSEQFF. The CDR3, as DNA: TGCGCCAGGGGGACAGGGATCACGAGTGAGCAGTTCTTC.

This chain uses TRBV5-1 with TRBJ2-2; TRBD2 might be the D (6 bases). CDR1 is SGHRS and CDR2 is YFSETQ in the germline V gene. The germline V and J ends were trimmed by 4 bases and 2 bases, with 12 bases remaining between them. This CDR3 comprises 15 residues. The DNA of the CDR3 is TGCGCCAGCAGCCCACCGGGACTCAACACCGGGGAGCTGTTTTTT. Translation gives CASSPPGLNTGELFF. Together with reference TRBV5-1 and TRBJ2-2, the CDR3 gives the full variable domain: KAGVTQTPRYLIKTRGQQVTLSCSPISGHRSVSWYQQTPGQGLQFLFEYFSETQRNKGNFPGRFSGRQFSNSRSEMNVSTLELGDSALYLCASSPPGLNTGELFFGEGSRLTVL.

V is TRBV6-6 and J is TRBJ2-7; possible D gene TRBD2, 7 bases. Trimming left V 6 bases short and J 1 base short, with 13 bases between. The CDR3 has 14 amino acids. Germline V lookup: CDR1 MNHNY, CDR2 SVGAGI (reference sequence). The CDR3 DNA sequence: TGTGCCAGCAGACGGGGGGCCGCATCCTACGAGCAGTACTTC. Protein product: CASRRGAASYEQYF.

The J gene is TRBJ2-7, the V gene TRBV13; D is perhaps TRBD2 (6 bases). Trimming shortened V by 5 bases and J by 5 bases, and 13 bases separated the two germline ends. The CDR3 consists of 13 residues. Looked up from germline, CDR1 is PRHDT and CDR2 is FYEKMQ (reference sequence). In DNA, the CDR3 is TGTGCCAGCAGCGCCGGGCCGGGGGACGAGCAGTACTTC. Protein sequence: CASSAGPGDEQYF.

The chain couples TRBV6-1 to TRBJ2-5, with 10 bases fitting TRBD2. The CDR3 spans 15 residues. CDR1 MNHNS and CDR2 SASEGT come from the germline V gene. After removal of 3 bases from V and 3 bases from J, the junction contained 4 bases not matched to a gene. CDR3 bases: TGTGCCAGCAGTGATAGGCTAGCGGGGGAAGAGACCCAGTACTTC. Translated: CASSDRLAGEETQYF.

This rearrangement joins TRBV6-1 to TRBJ2-3; 13 bases map to TRBD2. Germline CDR1 MNHNS, CDR2 SASEGT. Trimming removed 3 bases from V and 0 bases from J; junction bases left unmatched: 3. The CDR3 is 17 amino acids. The CDR3 DNA reads as TGTGCCAGCAGTGATGGGACTAGCGGGGCTAGCACAGATACGCAGTATTTT. Translating gives CASSDGTSGASTDTQYF.

The genes are TRBV30 and TRBJ2-7; no reliable D call. This CDR3 spans 11 amino acids. Per the germline V gene, CDR1 is GTSNPN and CDR2 is SVGIG (reference sequence). V lost 0 bases, J lost 3 bases, and 3 bases lay in between. The CDR3 bases are TGTGCCTGGAGTGTCGTCTACGAGCAGTACTTC. Protein: CAWSVVYEQYF.

The rearrangement uses TRBV10-3 and TRBJ1-1; D is unclear. Germline values: CDR1 ENHRY, CDR2 SYGVKD. The CDR3 spans 13 residues. Trimming took off 3 bases at V and 1 base at J, with 6 bases between the two ends. CDR3 bases: TGTGCCATCAGTGAACGGGGGAACACTGAAGCTTTCTTT. This gives the protein CAISERGNTEAFF.